The clone carrying this T cell receptor beta chain was found once. Antigen specificity is unknown. Other DNA sequences in the sample encode the same CDR3. Naive CD8 cells, CD45RO-negative and positively selected for CCR7, excluded terminally differentiated effector memory CD45RA+ cells. Replicate PCRs from sorted subsets contained roughly 220 ng DNA, which is 30,000 to 35,000 T cell genomes. Profiled with immunoSEQ multiplex PCR; TCRdb holds only in-frame clones, not every one. This sample has some 1,900,000 clones, with about 95% found just once. Per the germline V gene, CDR1 is GTSNPN and CDR2 is SVGIG (reference sequence). This CDR3 comprises 11 residues. Trimming took 0 bases from V and 8 from J, leaving 5 bases between them. This record comes from a study of shared clonotypes between healthy human individuals. For the study at large: There were three CD4 naive, three CD4 memory, two CD8 naive and one CD8 memory plates per donor. The study's findings and limits: It was observed that roughly 5.1% of naive CD4 clonotypes were shared across several donors. Researchers sampled only blood; tissue repertoires likely differ.

J is TRBJ2-1 and V is TRBV30; no reliable D call. The sequence derives from a man between 18 and 29 years old in good health. Sequenced: naive CD8+ T cells sorted from blood. The CDR3 here is CAWSVGHEQFF. CDR3 coding DNA: TGTGCCTGGAGTGTAGGCCATGAGCAGTTCTTC.